Reported below is one TCR beta chain. This clonotype was seen repeatedly, ten times or more. Its cognate antigen has yet to be identified. Base quality data are lacking; no much larger clone is found one base away. The sample is drawn from a study of human T cells and chemical hapten exposure (dated by TCRdb to the early 2020s). With regard to the full study: For sensitization, 2% DPC in acetone was applied to a roughly 2 cm by roughly 2 cm area of upper inner arm skin. About 29 alopecia patients gave blood for TCR sequencing at one to four time points (pre-sensitization, 2, 6 and 24 weeks). The mostly female patient cohort included alopecia areata with under or over 50% scalp involvement, alopecia totalis and alopecia universalis. Patients additionally received weekly therapeutic DPC doses to the scalp throughout the approximately 22-week study period. Peripheral blood TCR repertoire changes were tracked in vivo in alopecia patients during primary and secondary sensitization to the hapten diphenylcyclopropenone (DPC). The libraries were sequenced as a pool, and the TCR yield per sample differed mostly because of small variations in library volumes within the pool. Patient blood was sampled pre-sensitization (week 0) and at 2, 6 and about 24 weeks after DPC sensitization. Patch tests used Finn chambers with 0.01% DPC on the upper back, scored after 6 days by International Contact Dermatitis Research Group standards. Here is what the overall study found, with its caveats: A positive correlation was found between the number of PT1 expanded TCRs and patch test score, with significance reached at thresholds 8, 16 and 32 but not 4. Because every patient had alopecia, a presumed autoimmune disease, the patients' immune response might differ from that of healthy individuals. Repeated subsampling changed both the strength of the expansion versus patch-test correlation and the threshold at which the correlation became significant. Expanded TCRs formed significantly more large CDR3 similarity clusters than pre-sensitization or healthy control sets, consistent with antigen-driven responses. The number of TCRs above 1 in 1000 frequency did not change with DPC sensitization; there was no evidence of global repertoire structure alterations.

The CDR3 spans 12 residues, from the cysteine through the phenylalanine. The CDR3 DNA has 36 bases and is translated from base 1. Sequences SNHLY (CDR1) and FYNNEI (CDR2) are obtained from the germline V gene. Relative to germline, V is 6 bases shorter and J is 8 bases shorter, with 11 bases between their ends. The sample's time point label, in plain terms: patch test 2, 6 weeks after DPC sensitization. In light of the paper, this sample's treatment or condition label describes: therapeutic diphenylcyclopropenone sensitization with weekly scalp DPC. At every patch-test visit, the blood draw took place before the patch test was put on. Eligible patients were aged 18 to 70, diagnosed with alopecia, deemed suitable for DPC therapy, and excluded if pregnant. Total RNA was extracted from unfractionated whole blood that had been collected in Tempus Blood RNA tubes. The library was prepared using RACE. For sequencing, a NextSeq 500 was employed. During library preparation, unique molecular identifiers were attached to individual cDNA molecules so that TCRs could be counted quantitatively and reproducibly. Each blood RNA sample was used to sequence both TCR alpha and TCR beta chains. The study's own analysis went as follows. A median of approximately 96,000 TCRs per sample was observed, with a range of 23,224 to 690,600. The Decombinator software suite was used to annotate V, J and CDR3 in the TCR reads. For PS versus PT1 abundance plots, all samples were subsampled to the same number of TCRs (28,000). TCRs were defined as expanded if absent before sensitization and observed at least eight times at the 2-week time point. Clones were called with MiXCR by TCRdb after fastp trimmed the public reads at Q25, and only in-frame beta chains were retained. Entries are consolidated by CDR3 protein sequence, retaining the most common genes and DNA. TCRdb's processing, not the authors', yielded these V and J calls. The sample table contains tens of thousands of distinct CDR3 sequences; only one count was recorded for 10% of them. The ten top clones hold 6.8% of the sample.

The sequence derives from a woman in her fifties or sixties with alopecia areata. Some clones in this sample may be carry-over from other donors' samples. The rearranged chain carries TRBV2 and TRBJ2-1, with the D gene not clear enough to name. Specimen: whole blood, collected in connection with sensitization to the hapten diphenylcyclopropenone (DPC). The DNA sequence is TGTGCCAGCAGGCCCCAGGCCTATGAGCAGTTCTTC. This is translated as CASRPQAYEQFF.